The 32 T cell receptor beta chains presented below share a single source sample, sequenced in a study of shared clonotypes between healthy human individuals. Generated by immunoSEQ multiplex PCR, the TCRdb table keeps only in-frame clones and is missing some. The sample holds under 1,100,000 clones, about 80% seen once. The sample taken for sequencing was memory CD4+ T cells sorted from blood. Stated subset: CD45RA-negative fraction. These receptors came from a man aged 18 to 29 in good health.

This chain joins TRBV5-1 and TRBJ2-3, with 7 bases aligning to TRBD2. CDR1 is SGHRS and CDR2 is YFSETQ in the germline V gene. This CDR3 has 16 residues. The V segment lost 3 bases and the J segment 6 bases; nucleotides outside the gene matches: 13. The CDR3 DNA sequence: TGCGCCAGCAGCTGGGGGGGTCTAGCGGTCGCGGATACGCAGTATTTT. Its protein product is CASSWGGLAVADTQYF.

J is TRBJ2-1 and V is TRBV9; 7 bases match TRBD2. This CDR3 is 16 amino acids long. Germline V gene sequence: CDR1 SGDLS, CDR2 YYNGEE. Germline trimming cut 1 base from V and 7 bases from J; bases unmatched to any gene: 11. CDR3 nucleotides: TGTGCCAGCAGCGTAACGACCAGCGGGATCGGTAATGAGCAGTTCTTC. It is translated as CASSVTTSGIGNEQFF.

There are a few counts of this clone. CDR3 amino acids: CASSESGLGEQYF. The CDR3 DNA reads as TGTGCCAGCAGTGAATCGGGACTAGGCGAGCAGTACTTC. This chain joins TRBV25-1 and TRBJ2-7, with TRBD2 matching 8 bases. There are 13 residues in the CDR3. Germline values: CDR1 MGHDK, CDR2 SYGVNS. V lost 1 base, J lost 6 bases, and 2 bases stayed unmatched.

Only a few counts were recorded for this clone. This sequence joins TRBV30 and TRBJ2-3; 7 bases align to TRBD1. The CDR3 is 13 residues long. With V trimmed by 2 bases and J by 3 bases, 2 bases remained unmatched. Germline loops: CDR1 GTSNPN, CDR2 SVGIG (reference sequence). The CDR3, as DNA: TGTGCCTGGAGTTCGGGACAGACAGATACGCAGTATTTT. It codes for CAWSSGQTDTQYF. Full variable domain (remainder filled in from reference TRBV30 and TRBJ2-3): SQTIHQWPATLVQPVGSPLSLECTVEGTSNPNLYWYRQAAGRGLQLLFYSVGIGQISSEVPQNLSASRPQDRQFILSSKKLLLSDSGFYLCAWSSGQTDTQYFGPGTRLTVL.

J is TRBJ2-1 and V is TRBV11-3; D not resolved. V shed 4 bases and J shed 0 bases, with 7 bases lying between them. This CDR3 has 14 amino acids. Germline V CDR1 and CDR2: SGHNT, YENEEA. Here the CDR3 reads CASSSTSSYNEQFF. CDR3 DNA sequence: TGTGCCAGCAGCTCGACCAGCTCCTACAATGAGCAGTTCTTC.

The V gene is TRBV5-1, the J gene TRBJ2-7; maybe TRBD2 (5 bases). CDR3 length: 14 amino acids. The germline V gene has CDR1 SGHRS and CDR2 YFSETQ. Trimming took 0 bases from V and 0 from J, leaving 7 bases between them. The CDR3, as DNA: TGCGCCAGCAGCTTGGAGGGAGTCTCCTACGAGCAGTACTTC. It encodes CASSLEGVSYEQYF.

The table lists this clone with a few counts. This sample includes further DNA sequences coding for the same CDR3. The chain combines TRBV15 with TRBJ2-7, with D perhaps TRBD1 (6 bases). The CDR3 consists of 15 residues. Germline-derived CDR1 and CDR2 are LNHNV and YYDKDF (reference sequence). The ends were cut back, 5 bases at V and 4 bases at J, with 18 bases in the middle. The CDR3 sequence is CATSASRDTSYEQYF. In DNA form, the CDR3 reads TGTGCCACCAGCGCCTCCAGGGACACCTCATACGAGCAGTACTTC.

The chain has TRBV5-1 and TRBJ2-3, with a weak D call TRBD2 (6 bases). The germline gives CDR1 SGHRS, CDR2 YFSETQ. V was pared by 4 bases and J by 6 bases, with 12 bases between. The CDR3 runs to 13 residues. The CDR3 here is CASSPGTSDTQYF. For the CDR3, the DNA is TGCGCCAGCAGCCCCGGGACTTCGGATACGCAGTATTTT. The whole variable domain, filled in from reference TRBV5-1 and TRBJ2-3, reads KAGVTQTPRYLIKTRGQQVTLSCSPISGHRSVSWYQQTPGQGLQFLFEYFSETQRNKGNFPGRFSGRQFSNSRSEMNVSTLELGDSALYLCASSPGTSDTQYFGPGTRLTVL.

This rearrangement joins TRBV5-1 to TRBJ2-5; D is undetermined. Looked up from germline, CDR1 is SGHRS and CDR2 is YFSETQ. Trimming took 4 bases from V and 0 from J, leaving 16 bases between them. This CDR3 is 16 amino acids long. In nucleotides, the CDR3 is TGCGCCAGCAGCCCCCGGGCAGTCGGGTACCAAGAGACCCAGTACTTC. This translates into CASSPRAVGYQETQYF.

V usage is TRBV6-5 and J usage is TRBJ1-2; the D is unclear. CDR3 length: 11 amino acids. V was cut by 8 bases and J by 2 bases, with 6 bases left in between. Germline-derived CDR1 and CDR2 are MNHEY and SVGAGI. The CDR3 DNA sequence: TGTGCCAGCGCGGGGAACTATGGCTACACCTTC. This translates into CASAGNYGYTF.

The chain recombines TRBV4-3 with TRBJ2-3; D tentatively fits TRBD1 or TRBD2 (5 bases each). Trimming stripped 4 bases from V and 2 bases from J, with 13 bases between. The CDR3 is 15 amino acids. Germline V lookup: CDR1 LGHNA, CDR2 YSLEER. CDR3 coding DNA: TGCGCCAGCAGCCCCCTGGGGACCCTCACAGATACGCAGTATTTT. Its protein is CASSPLGTLTDTQYF.

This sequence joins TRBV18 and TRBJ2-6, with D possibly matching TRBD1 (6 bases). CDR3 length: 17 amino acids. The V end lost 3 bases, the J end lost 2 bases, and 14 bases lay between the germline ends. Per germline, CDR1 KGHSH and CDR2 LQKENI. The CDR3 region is CASSPPWTDPGANVLTF. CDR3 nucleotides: TGTGCCAGCTCACCGCCATGGACAGACCCTGGGGCCAACGTCCTGACTTTC.

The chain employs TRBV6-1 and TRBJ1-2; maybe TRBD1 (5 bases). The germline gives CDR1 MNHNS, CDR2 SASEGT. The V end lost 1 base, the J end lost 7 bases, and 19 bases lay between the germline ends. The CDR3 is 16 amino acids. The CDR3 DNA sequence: TGTGCCAGCAGTGAAGTACCACAGGTGAACAGTGGTGGCTACACCTTC. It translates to CASSEVPQVNSGGYTF.

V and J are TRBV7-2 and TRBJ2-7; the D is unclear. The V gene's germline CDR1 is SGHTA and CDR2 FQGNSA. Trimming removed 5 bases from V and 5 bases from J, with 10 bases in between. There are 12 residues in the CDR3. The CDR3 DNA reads TGTGCCAGCAGCGTTCCAACCCACGAGCAGTACTTC. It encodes CASSVPTHEQYF.

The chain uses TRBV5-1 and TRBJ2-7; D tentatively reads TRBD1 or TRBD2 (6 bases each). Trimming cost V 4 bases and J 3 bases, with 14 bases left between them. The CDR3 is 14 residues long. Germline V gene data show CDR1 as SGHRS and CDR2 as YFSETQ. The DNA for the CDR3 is TGCGCCAGCAGCGCACAGGGAGGCGGCTACGAGCAGTACTTC. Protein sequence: CASSAQGGGYEQYF. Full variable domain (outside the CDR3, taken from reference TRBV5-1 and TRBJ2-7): KAGVTQTPRYLIKTRGQQVTLSCSPISGHRSVSWYQQTPGQGLQFLFEYFSETQRNKGNFPGRFSGRQFSNSRSEMNVSTLELGDSALYLCASSAQGGGYEQYFGPGTRLTVT.

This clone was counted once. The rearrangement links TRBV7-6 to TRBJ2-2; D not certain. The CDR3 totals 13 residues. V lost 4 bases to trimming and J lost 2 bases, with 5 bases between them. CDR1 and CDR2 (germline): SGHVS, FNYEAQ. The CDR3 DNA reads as TGTGCCAGCAGCTACAAAAACACCGGGGAGCTGTTTTTT. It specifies CASSYKNTGELFF.

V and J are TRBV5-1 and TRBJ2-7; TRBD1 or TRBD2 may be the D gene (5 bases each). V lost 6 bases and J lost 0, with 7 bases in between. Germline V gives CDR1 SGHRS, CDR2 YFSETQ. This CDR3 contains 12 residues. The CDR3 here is CASKGSSYEQYF. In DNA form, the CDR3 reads TGCGCCAGCAAGGGGAGCTCCTACGAGCAGTACTTC.

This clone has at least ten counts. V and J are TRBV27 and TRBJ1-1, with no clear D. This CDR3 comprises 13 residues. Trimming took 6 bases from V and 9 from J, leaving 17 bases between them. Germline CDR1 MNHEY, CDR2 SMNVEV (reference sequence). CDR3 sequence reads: CASSRMDRGQAFF. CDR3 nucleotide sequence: TGTGCCAGCAGCCGTATGGACCGAGGGCAAGCTTTCTTT.

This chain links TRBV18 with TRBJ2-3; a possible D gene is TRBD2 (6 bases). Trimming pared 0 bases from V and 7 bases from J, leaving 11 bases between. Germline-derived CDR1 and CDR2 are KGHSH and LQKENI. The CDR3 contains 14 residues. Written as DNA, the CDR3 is TGTGCCAGCTCACCACCGACTAGTAGGAATACGCAGTATTTT. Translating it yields CASSPPTSRNTQYF.

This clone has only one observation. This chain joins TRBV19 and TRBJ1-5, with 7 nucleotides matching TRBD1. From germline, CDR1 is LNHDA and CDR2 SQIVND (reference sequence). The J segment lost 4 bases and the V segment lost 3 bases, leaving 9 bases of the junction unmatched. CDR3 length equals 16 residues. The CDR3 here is CASSIAGGVKNQPQHF. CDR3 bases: TGTGCCAGTAGTATTGCAGGGGGAGTGAAAAATCAGCCCCAGCATTTT.

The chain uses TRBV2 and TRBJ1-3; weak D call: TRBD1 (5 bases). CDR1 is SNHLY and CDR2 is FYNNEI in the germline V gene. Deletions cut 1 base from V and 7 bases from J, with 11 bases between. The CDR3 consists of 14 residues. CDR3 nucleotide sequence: TGTGCCAGCAGTGAAGTCAAGGGGAGGAACACCATATATTTT. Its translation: CASSEVKGRNTIYF.

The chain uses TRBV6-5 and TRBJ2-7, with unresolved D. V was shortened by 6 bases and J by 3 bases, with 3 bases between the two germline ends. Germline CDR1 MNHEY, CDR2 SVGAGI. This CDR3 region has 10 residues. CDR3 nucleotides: TGTGCCAGCAGGGACTACGAGCAGTACTTC. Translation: CASRDYEQYF.

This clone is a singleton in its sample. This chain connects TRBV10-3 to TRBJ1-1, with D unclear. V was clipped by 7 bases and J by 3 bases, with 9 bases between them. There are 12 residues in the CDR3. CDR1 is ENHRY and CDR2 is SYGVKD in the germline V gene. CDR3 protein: CAIKGTDTEAFF. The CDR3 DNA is TGTGCCATCAAAGGCACGGACACTGAAGCTTTCTTT.

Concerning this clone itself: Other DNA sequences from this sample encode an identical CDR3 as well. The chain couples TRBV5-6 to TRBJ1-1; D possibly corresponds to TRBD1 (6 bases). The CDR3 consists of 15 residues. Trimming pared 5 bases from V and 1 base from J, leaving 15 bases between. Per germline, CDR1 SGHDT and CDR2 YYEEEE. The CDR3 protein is CASSPPGQRNTEAFF. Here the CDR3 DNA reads TGTGCCAGCAGTCCTCCAGGACAGAGGAACACTGAAGCTTTCTTT.

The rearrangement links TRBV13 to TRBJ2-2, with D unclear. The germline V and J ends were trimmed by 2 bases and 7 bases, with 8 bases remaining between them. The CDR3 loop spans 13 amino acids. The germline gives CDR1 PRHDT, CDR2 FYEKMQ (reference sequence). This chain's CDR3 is CASSLRQLGELFF. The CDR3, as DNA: TGTGCCAGCAGCTTACGCCAACTCGGGGAGCTGTTTTTT.

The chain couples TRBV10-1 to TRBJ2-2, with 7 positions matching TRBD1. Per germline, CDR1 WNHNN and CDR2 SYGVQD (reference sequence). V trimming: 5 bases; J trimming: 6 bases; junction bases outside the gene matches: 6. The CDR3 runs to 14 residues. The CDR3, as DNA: TGCGCCAGCAGTTGGGACAGCGTTGCCGGGGAGCTGTTTTTT. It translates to CASSWDSVAGELFF.

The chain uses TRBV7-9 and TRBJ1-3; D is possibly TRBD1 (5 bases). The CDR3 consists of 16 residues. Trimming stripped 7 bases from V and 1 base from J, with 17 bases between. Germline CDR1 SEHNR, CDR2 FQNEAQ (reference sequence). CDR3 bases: TGTGCCAGCACCATACAGGCGGTGAGGTCTGGAAACACCATATATTTT. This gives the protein CASTIQAVRSGNTIYF.

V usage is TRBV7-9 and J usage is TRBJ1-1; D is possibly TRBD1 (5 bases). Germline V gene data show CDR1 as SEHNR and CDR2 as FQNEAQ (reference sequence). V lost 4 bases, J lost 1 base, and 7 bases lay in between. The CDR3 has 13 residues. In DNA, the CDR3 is TGTGCCAGCAGCTCCGACAGGAACACTGAAGCTTTCTTT. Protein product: CASSSDRNTEAFF.

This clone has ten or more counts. CDR3: CSVDGSRDEQFF. The CDR3 DNA follows: TGCAGCGTTGACGGGAGTAGAGATGAGCAGTTCTTC. The chain is built from TRBV29-1 and TRBJ2-1; D might be TRBD2 (6 bases). This CDR3 spans 12 amino acids. The V end was cut by 3 bases, the J end by 8 bases, with 11 bases between. From germline, CDR1 is SQVTM and CDR2 ANQGSEA.

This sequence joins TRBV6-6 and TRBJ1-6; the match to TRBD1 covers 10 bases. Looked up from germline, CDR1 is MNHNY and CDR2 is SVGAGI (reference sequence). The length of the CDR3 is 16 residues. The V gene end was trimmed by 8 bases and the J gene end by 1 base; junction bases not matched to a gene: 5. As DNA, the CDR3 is TGTGCCAGCGCGTGGACAGGGGGGTCCTATAATTCACCCCTCCACTTT. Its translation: CASAWTGGSYNSPLHF.

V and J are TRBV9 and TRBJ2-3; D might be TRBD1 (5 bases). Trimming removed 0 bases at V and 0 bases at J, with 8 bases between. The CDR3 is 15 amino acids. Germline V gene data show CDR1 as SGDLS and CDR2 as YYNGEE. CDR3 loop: CASSVAWGSTDTQYF. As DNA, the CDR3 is TGTGCCAGCAGCGTAGCGTGGGGCAGCACAGATACGCAGTATTTT.

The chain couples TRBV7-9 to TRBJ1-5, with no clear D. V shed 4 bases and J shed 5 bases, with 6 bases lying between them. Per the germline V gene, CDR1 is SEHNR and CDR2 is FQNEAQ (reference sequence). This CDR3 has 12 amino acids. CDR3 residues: CASSSNDQPQHF. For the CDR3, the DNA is TGTGCCAGCAGCTCTAATGATCAGCCCCAGCATTTT.